This TCR beta chain was documented in a study of technical replicates of blood from several donors. Profiling relied on immunoSEQ multiplex PCR, and the TCRdb table lists in-frame clones only, not all of them. Of roughly 80,000 clones detected, approximately 93% appear once; the ten largest clones hold less than 0.3%. The germline V gene has CDR1 LNHDA and CDR2 SQIVND (reference sequence). V lost 10 bases and J 0 bases, leaving 18 bases between the germline ends. This CDR3 is built from 15 residues. Specimen: T cells isolated from PBMCs. The TCR sequence derives from a human donor in good health. The V gene is TRBV19, the J gene TRBJ1-1, with D unresolved. CDR3 amino acids: CATTSPQGLNTEAFF. Written as DNA, the CDR3 is TGTGCCACCACTAGCCCCCAAGGGTTGAACACTGAAGCTTTCTTT.